This T cell receptor (beta chain) was sequenced during a study of beta chain features in type 1 diabetes. General study findings and limits: Shortening that was moderate but significant affected the TCRB CDR3s of Type 1 diabetes patients in all four CD4+ subsets.

This clone has more than one count but fewer than ten. The antigen remains unidentified. Trimming took 2 bases from V and 5 from J, leaving 12 bases between them. CDR3 length equals 15 residues. CDR1 LGHNA and CDR2 YSLEER come from the germline V gene. The sequenced template was cDNA made from the entire isolated RNA. Libraries were prepared by immunoSEQ multiplex PCR; TCRdb keeps only in-frame clonotypes and omits some of them. The table includes 330,000 or so clones, about 12% detected once. This TCR derives from a woman in her late teens or twenties with type 1 diabetes. The chain joins TRBV4-3 to TRBJ1-4, with unresolved D. The sequencing input was naive CD4+ T cells from blood. The CDR3 here is CASSQNVLSNEKLFF. CDR3 bases: TGCGCCAGCAGCCAAAACGTACTCTCAAATGAAAAACTGTTTTTT.